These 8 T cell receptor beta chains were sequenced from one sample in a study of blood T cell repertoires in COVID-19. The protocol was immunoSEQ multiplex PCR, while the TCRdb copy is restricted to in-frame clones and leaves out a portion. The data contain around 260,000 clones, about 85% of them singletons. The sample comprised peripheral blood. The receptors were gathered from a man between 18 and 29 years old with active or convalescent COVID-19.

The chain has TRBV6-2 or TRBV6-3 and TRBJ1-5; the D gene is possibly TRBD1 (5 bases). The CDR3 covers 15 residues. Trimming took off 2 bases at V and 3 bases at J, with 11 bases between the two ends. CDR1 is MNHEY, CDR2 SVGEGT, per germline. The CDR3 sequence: CASSYPGGLNQPQHF. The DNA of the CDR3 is TGTGCCAGCAGTTACCCCGGGGGACTCAATCAGCCCCAGCATTTT.

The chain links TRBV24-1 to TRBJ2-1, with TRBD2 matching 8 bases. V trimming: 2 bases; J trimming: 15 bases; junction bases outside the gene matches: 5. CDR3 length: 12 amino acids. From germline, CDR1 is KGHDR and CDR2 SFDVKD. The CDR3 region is CATSDYSGTGFF. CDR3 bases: TGTGCCACCAGTGATTATAGCGGGACGGGGTTCTTC.

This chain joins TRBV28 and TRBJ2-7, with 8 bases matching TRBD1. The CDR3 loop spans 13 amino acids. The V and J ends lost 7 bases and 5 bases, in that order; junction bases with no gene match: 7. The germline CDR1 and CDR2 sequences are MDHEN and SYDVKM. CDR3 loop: CASTPGQGHEQYF. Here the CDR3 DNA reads TGTGCCAGCACCCCCGGACAGGGCCACGAGCAGTACTTC.

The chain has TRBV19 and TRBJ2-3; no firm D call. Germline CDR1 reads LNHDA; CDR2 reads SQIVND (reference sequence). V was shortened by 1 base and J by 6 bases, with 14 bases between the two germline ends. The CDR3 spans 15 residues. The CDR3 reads CASSIGGAWKDTQYF. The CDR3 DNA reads TGTGCCAGTAGTATAGGCGGCGCCTGGAAGGATACGCAGTATTTT.

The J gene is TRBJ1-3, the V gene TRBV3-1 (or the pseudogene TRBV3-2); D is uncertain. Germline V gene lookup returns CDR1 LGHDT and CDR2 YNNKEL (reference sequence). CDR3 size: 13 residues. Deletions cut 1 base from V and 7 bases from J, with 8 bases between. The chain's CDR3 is CASSQGGRNTIYF. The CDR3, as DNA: TGTGCCAGCAGCCAAGGAGGGAGGAACACCATATATTTT.

CDR3 loop: CARGGLVTGELFF. The CDR3 nucleotides read TGCGCCAGAGGAGGACTAGTAACCGGGGAGCTGTTTTTT. V gene TRBV10-1 combines with J gene TRBJ2-2; 7 bases align to TRBD2. V lost 9 bases to trimming and J lost 5 bases; unmatched junction nucleotides: 6. This CDR3 is built from 13 residues. Germline assignment: CDR1 WNHNN and CDR2 SYGVQD (reference sequence).

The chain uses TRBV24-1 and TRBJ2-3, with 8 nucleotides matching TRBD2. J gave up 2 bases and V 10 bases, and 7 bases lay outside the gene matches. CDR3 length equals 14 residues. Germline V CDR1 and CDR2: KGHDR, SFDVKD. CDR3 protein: CATGAGVFTDTQYF. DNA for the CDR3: TGTGCCACGGGAGCGGGGGTCTTCACAGATACGCAGTATTTT.

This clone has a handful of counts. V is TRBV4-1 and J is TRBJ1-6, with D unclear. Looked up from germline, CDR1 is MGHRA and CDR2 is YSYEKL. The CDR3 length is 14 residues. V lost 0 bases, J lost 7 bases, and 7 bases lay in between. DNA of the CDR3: TGCGCCAGCAGCCAAGAAATTCGGAATTCACCCCTCCACTTT. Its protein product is CASSQEIRNSPLHF.